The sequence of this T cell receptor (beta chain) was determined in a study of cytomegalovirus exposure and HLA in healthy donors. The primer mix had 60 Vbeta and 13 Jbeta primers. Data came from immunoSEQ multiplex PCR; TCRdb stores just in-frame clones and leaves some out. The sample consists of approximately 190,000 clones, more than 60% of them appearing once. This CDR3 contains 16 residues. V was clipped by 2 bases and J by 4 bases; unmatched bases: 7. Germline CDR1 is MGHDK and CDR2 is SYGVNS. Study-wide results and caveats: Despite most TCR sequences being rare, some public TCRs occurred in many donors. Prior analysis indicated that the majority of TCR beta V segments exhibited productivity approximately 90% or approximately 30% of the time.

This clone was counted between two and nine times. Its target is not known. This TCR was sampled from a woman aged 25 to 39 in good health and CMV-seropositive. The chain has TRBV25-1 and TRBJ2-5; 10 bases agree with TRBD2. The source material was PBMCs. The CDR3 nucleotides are TGTGCCAGCAGTGAAGAACTAGCGGGAAGAATAGAGACCCAGTACTTC. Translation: CASSEELAGRIETQYF.